This TCR beta chain derives from a study of breast tumors, draining lymph nodes, adjacent tissues (dated by TCRdb to the mid-2010s). With regard to the full study: The study compared TCR beta repertoires across tumor, adjacent nontumor tissue and axillary lymph nodes from breast cancer patients. In human breast cancer, the study set out to evaluate how tumor, surrounding tissue and draining lymph node repertoires relate to one another and whether T cells may move between these sites.

Measured from the cysteine to the phenylalanine, the CDR3 is 8 residues long. This entry keeps only the CDR3 DNA: 24 bases, framed from base 1. The sample was run on an Illumina HiSeq 2000. Multiplex PCR amplification was used to generate the TCR beta chain libraries. The amplified TCR beta chain products were analyzed by high-throughput sequencing. TCRdb itself trimmed the public reads at Q25 with fastp, ran MiXCR and retained productive beta chains. Rows are unified per CDR3 protein, each entry keeping the most common DNA and genes. The sample table contains about 32,000 distinct CDR3 sequences; only one count was recorded for 35% to 40% of them. Under 13% of the sample is taken by the ten largest. Paper-wide results and their limitations: Tumor T-cell repertoires showed less diversity than lymph node repertoires and more diversity than nontumor tissue repertoires, and tumor T-cell repertoires showed preferential V and J gene usage. In luminal-like breast cancer, tumor and nontumor tissue repertoires resembled each other significantly more than in basal-like breast cancer. The data were considered consistent with the idea that most tumor T cells come from the lymph node and then expand in tumor tissue. The study presented the conclusion that tumor T cells originate in lymph nodes as consistent with a hypothesis, not as something directly demonstrated.

Concerning this clonotype itself: The specificity of this receptor is unknown. Per-base quality was not reported, and no clone a single base away is much larger than it.

The clonotype originates from a female donor with breast cancer. Some clones in this sample may be carry-over from other donors' samples. Sequencing was carried out using breast tumor tissue. This receptor chain uses TRBV7-5 and TRBJ1-5. TRBV7-5 counts as a pseudogene. The nucleotide sequence is given as TGTAGCAATCAGCCCCAGCATTTT. Translated, it gives CSNQPQHF.